This T cell receptor beta chain was recorded in a study of beta chain features in type 1 diabetes. This clone has more than one count but fewer than ten. Germline V gene lookup returns CDR1 SGDLS and CDR2 YYNGEE. The V segment lost 0 bases and the J segment 3 bases; nucleotides outside the gene matches: 6. The CDR3 is made up of 15 amino acids. The isolated RNA, all of it, was reverse transcribed, so expressed TCRB transcripts were what got sequenced. TCRdb's table, derived via immunoSEQ multiplex PCR, lists solely in-frame clones and lacks some. The sample yields about 130,000 clones, 7% to 10% seen once.

The sequenced material came from central memory CD4+ T cells from blood. The source is a man younger than 35 in good health. The chain recombines TRBV9 with TRBJ2-7; 7 bases are shared with TRBD1. Written as DNA, the CDR3 is TGTGCCAGCAGCGTAGATGTTACAGGGGACTACGAGCAGTACTTC. Encoded protein: CASSVDVTGDYEQYF. Complete variable domain (other parts from reference TRBV9 and TRBJ2-7): DSGVTQTPKHLITATGQRVTLRCSPRSGDLSVYWYQQSLDQGLQFLIQYYNGEERAKGNILERFSAQQFPDLHSELNLSSLELGDSALYFCASSVDVTGDYEQYFGPGTRLTVT.